Shown below are 4 T cell receptor beta chains from a single sample sequenced in a study of blood T cell repertoires in COVID-19. Profiled with immunoSEQ multiplex PCR; TCRdb holds only in-frame clones, not every one. This sample yields around 160,000 clones, of which almost 90% are seen a single time; approximately 2.4% belongs to the top ten. Source material: peripheral blood. The receptors stem from a human donor in a cohort sampled during active COVID-19.

This chain uses TRBV30 with TRBJ2-1, with TRBD1 matching 7 bases. The junction had 4 bases not matched to a gene; V was cut back by 0 bases and J by 5 bases. Germline V gene data show CDR1 as GTSNPN and CDR2 as SVGIG (reference sequence). This CDR3 comprises 14 residues. The CDR3 sequence: CAWSVGTVDNEQFF. The CDR3 coding sequence is TGTGCCTGGAGTGTAGGGACAGTCGACAATGAGCAGTTCTTC.

The sample holds one count of this clone. The chain combines TRBV7-2 with TRBJ1-2; tentatively, D is TRBD1 (5 bases). Germline V CDR1 and CDR2: SGHTA, FQGNSA. Trimming pared 4 bases from V and 8 bases from J, leaving 14 bases between. The CDR3 covers 13 residues. The chain's CDR3 is CASSYPGGAGYTF. The CDR3 nucleotides read TGTGCCAGCAGCTACCCTGGCGGGGCGGGCTACACCTTC.

CDR3 coding DNA: TGTGCCAGCAGCCCGAACGGGGGACAGTTCTATGGCTACACCTTC. The encoded protein is CASSPNGGQFYGYTF. The genes are TRBV5-4 and TRBJ1-2, with 7 bases aligning to TRBD1. Germline CDR1 reads SGHNT; CDR2 reads YYREEE (reference sequence). The J segment lost 4 bases and the V segment lost 4 bases, leaving 10 bases of the junction unmatched. This CDR3 is 15 amino acids long.

The V gene is TRBV11-2, the J gene TRBJ2-1; D gene ambiguous. The CDR3 runs to 11 residues. Trimming shortened V by 1 base and J by 9 bases, and 4 bases separated the two germline ends. Germline V gives CDR1 SGHAT, CDR2 FQNNGV. The CDR3 coding sequence is TGTGCCAGCAGCTTAGTAGTTGAGCAGTTCTTC. Translation gives CASSLVVEQFF.